This T cell receptor (beta chain) was found in a study of graft-versus-host responses after intestinal transplantation. Concerning this clone itself: The antigen is not known.

Using immunoSEQ multiplex PCR, the repertoire was profiled, and TCRdb retains in-frame clones only, with some absent. Of 85,000 to 90,000 clones in the sample, around four fifths are singletons; the top ten hold 17%. Germline V CDR1 and CDR2: DFQATT, SNEGSKA (reference sequence). This CDR3 has 11 amino acids. The TCR originated in a human donor who received an intestinal transplant. Sequenced here: unstimulated CD8+ T cells sorted from spleen or lymph node cells, sampled before intestinal transplant. This rearrangement joins TRBV20-1 to TRBJ2-5; tentatively, D is TRBD1 or TRBD2 (5 bases each). The DNA matches TRBJ2-7 better at its end, which makes the J call doubtful. CDR3: CSTRDGYEQYF. In DNA, the CDR3 is TGCAGTACCCGGGACGGGTACGAGCAGTACTTC.